This T cell receptor beta chain derives from a study of response to subunit inactivated influenza vaccine. Study observations and caveats: Each seasonal flu vaccination may recruit only limited new T cells, authors suggested.

TCRdb re-derived calls from the RT-PCR reads in MiXCR, one entry per CDR3 protein. Seen here are over 450,000 distinct CDR3 sequences, 10% to 15% observed once, and the top ten hold around 14%. Concerning this clonotype itself: What it binds is unknown.

Germline V gene sequence: CDR1 SGHRS, CDR2 YFSETQ. This CDR3 is 16 amino acids long. Losses at the gene ends were 0 bases for V and 2 bases for J; bases not matched to a gene: 4. The rearrangement uses TRBV5-1 and TRBJ2-1; 8 nucleotides match TRBD2. This material consisted of PBMCs from blood, taken roughly 47 days after vaccination. This TCR was recovered from a man over 45 who received an inactivated influenza vaccine. In DNA form, the CDR3 reads TGCGCCAGCAGCTTGGTGGGACTAGAGGCCTACAATGAGCAGTTCTTC. The encoded protein is CASSLVGLEAYNEQFF.